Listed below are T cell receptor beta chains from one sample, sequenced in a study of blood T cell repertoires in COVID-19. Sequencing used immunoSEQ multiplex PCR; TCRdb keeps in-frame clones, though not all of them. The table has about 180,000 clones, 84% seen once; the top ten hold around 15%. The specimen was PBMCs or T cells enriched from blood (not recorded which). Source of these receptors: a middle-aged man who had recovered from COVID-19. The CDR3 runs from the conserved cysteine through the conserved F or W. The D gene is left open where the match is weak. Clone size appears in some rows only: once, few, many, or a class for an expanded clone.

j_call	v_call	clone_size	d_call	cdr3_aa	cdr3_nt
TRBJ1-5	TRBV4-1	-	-	CASSQDRATDIANQPQHF	TGCGCCAGCAGCCAAGATCGGGCGACAGATATAGCAAATCAGCCCCAGCATTTT
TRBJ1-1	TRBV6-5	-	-	CASSYSGSGGTEAFF	TGTGCCAGCAGTTACTCGGGGTCCGGGGGCACTGAAGCTTTCTTT
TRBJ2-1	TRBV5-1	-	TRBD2	CASSLSSGGAYNEQFF	TGCGCCAGCAGCTTGTCTAGCGGGGGGGCCTACAATGAGCAGTTCTTC
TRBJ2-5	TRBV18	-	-	CASSPPLTGQETQYF	TGTGCCAGCTCACCACCGCTGACAGGCCAAGAGACCCAGTACTTC
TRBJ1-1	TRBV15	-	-	CATSRDSAGVYTEAFF	TGTGCCACCAGCAGAGATTCCGCAGGGGTCTACACTGAAGCTTTCTTT
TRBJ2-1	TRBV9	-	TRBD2	CASSVAGLAGYNEQFF	TGTGCCAGCAGCGTAGCGGGACTAGCTGGCTACAATGAGCAGTTCTTC
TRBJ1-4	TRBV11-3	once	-	CASSLRGGEKLFF	TGTGCCAGCAGCTTAAGGGGCGGTGAAAAACTGTTTTTT
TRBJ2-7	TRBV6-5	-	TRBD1	CASRYPGQDYEQYF	TGTGCCAGCAGGTATCCGGGACAGGACTACGAGCAGTACTTC
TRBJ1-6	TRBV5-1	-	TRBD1	CASSLVSAGTADSPLHF	TGCGCCAGCAGCTTGGTTTCGGCCGGGACAGCCGATTCACCCCTCCACTTT
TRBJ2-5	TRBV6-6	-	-	CASSYSFETQYF	TGTGCCAGCAGTTACTCCTTTGAGACCCAGTACTTC
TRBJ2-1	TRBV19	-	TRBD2	CASSLQRGAYNEQFF	TGTGCCAGTAGTTTGCAGCGGGGGGCTTACAATGAGCAGTTCTTC
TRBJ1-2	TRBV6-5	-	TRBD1	CASSQQGAGSGCTF	TGTGCCAGCAGTCAACAGGGGGCGGGGAGCGGGTGCACCTTC
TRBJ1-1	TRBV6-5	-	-	CASSGTNQRSTEAFF	TGTGCCAGCAGCGGTACTAATCAGAGGAGCACTGAAGCTTTCTTT
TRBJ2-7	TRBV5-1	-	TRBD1	CASSLGDSGEQYF	TGCGCCAGCAGCTTGGGGGACAGTGGCGAGCAGTACTTC
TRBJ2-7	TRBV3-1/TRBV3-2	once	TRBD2	CASSQLGLAGGPYEQYF	TGTGCCAGCAGCCAACTGGGACTAGCGGGGGGGCCCTACGAGCAGTACTTC
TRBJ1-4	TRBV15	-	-	CATSINLGQVNEKLFF	TGTGCCACCAGCATTAACCTTGGACAAGTTAATGAAAAACTGTTTTTT
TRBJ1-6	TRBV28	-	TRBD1	CASSTKRQGRGSPLHF	TGTGCCAGCAGCACAAAGAGACAGGGGCGAGGTTCACCCCTCCACTTT
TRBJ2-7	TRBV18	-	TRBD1	CASSPRTGENEQYF	TGTGCCAGCTCACCACGTACAGGGGAGAACGAGCAGTACTTC
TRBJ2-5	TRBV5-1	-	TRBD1	CASSLEDRGRETQYF	TGCGCCAGCAGCTTGGAGGACAGGGGCAGAGAGACCCAGTACTTC
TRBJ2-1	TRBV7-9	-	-	CASSLLGLENEQFF	TGTGCCAGCAGCTTATTAGGATTGGAGAATGAGCAGTTCTTC
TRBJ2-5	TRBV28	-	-	CASSLFGRTLGGGPQETQYF	TGTGCCAGCAGTTTGTTTGGAAGGACCTTAGGGGGGGGGCCCCAAGAGACCCAGTACTTC
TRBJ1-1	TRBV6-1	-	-	CASSPVNTEAFF	TGTGCCAGCAGTCCGGTGAACACTGAAGCTTTCTTT